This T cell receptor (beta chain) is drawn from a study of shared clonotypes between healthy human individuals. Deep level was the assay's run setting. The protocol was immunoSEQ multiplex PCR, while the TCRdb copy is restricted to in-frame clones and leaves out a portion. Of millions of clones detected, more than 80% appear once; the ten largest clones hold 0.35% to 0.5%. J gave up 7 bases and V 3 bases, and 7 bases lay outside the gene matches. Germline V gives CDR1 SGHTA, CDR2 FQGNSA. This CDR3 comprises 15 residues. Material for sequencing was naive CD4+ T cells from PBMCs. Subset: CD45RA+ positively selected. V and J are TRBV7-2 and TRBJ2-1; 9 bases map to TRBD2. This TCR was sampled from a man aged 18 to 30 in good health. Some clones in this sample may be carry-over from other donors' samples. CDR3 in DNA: TGTGCCAGCAGCTTTCTAGCGGGACCCCTGAATGAGCAGTTCTTC. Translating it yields CASSFLAGPLNEQFF.